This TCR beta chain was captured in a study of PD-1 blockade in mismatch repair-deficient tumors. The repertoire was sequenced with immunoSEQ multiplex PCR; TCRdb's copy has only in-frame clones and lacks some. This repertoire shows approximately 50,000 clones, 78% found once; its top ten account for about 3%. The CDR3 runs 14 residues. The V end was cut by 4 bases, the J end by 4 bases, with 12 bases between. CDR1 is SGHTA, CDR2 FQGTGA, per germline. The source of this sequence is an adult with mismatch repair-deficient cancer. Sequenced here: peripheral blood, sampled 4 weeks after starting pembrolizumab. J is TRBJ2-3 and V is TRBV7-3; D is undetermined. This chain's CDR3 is CASSSDPPPDTQYF. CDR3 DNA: TGTGCCAGCAGCTCGGACCCACCCCCAGATACGCAGTATTTT.